This T cell receptor (beta chain) originates from a study of blood T cells in healthy people across ages. This clonotype has a count of ten or more. With a J-beta primer mix and a sample-barcoded 5' primer, a second PCR ran roughly 6 to 11 cycles. TCRdb re-called the 5' RACE reads with MiXCR, one entry per CDR3 protein. The sample lists over 600,000 distinct CDR3 sequences, about half occurring once. This CDR3 contains 17 residues. Germline CDR1 and CDR2: SGHTA and FQGNSA. The ends lost 5 bases at V and 7 bases at J; junction bases unmatched: 12. The chain joins TRBV7-2 to TRBJ2-1; 12 bases match TRBD2. This TCR was recovered from an elderly man in good health. Material: blood. CDR3 bases: TGTGCCAGCAGCCTCCCCGGACTAGCGGGAATGGATAATGAGCAGTTCTTC. Translating it yields CASSLPGLAGMDNEQFF.